The 16 T cell receptor beta chains presented below share a single source sample, sequenced in a study of PD-1 blockade in mismatch repair-deficient tumors. TCRdb keeps only in-frame clones here, not all; method: immunoSEQ multiplex PCR. The sample contains roughly 84,000 clones, about 85% of which appear only once. Sequencing was performed on peripheral blood, taken 12 weeks after starting pembrolizumab. The source of these receptors is an adult with mismatch repair-deficient cancer.

The chain couples TRBV4-2 to TRBJ2-3; D not resolved. V lost 1 base to trimming and J lost 0 bases, with 5 bases between them. Germline CDR1 and CDR2: LGHNA and YNFKEQ. The CDR3 spans 14 residues. In nucleotides, the CDR3 is TGTGCCAGCAGCCAAGTTTCTAGCACAGATACGCAGTATTTT. Its protein product is CASSQVSSTDTQYF.

This clone has more than one count but fewer than ten. The rearrangement links TRBV30 to TRBJ2-1; 7 bases fit TRBD2. Germline lookup yields CDR1 GTSNPN and CDR2 SVGIG (reference sequence). CDR3 length: 12 amino acids. With 0 bases clipped from V and 8 bases from J, the junction kept 1 base outside the gene matches. The CDR3 coding sequence is TGTGCCTGGAGTGTTCGGGGGGATGAGCAGTTCTTC. Its translation: CAWSVRGDEQFF.

The chain joins TRBV7-9 to TRBJ2-7; a weak D match, TRBD1 (6 bases). This CDR3 is built from 16 residues. Germline lookup yields CDR1 SEHNR and CDR2 FQNEAQ (reference sequence). The ends were cut back, 1 base at V and 3 bases at J, with 16 bases in the middle. The CDR3 DNA sequence: TGTGCCAGCAGCTTAGGGCCAGCGCAGGGGTTCTACGAGCAGTACTTC. It encodes CASSLGPAQGFYEQYF.

In DNA, the CDR3 is TGTGCCAGCAGCTTGGGGGGGGGATTGCAGCCCCAGCATTTT. It is translated as CASSLGGGLQPQHF. This chain joins TRBV5-4 and TRBJ1-5, with D maybe TRBD1 (5 bases). Trimming took off 0 bases at V and 7 bases at J, with 11 bases between the two ends. CDR3 length equals 14 residues. Germline V lookup: CDR1 SGHNT, CDR2 YYREEE (reference sequence). Using reference TRBV5-4 and TRBJ1-5 for the parts outside the CDR3, the full variable domain is ETGVTQSPTHLIKTRGQQVTLRCSSQSGHNTVSWYQQALGQGPQFIFQYYREEENGRGNFPPRFSGLQFPNYSSELNVNALELDDSALYLCASSLGGGLQPQHFGDGTRLSIL.

V and J are TRBV19 and TRBJ1-2; D gene uncertain. Deletions cut 3 bases from V and 9 bases from J, with 17 bases between. The CDR3 covers 14 residues. Germline V gives CDR1 LNHDA, CDR2 SQIVND (reference sequence). The CDR3 region is CASSIPGSPDRYTF. The CDR3, as DNA: TGTGCCAGTAGTATCCCCGGATCTCCCGACCGCTACACCTTC.

This sequence joins TRBV6-1 and TRBJ2-7, with 7 bases fitting TRBD2. The CDR3 contains 15 residues. The J segment lost 6 bases and the V segment lost 3 bases, leaving 11 bases of the junction unmatched. Germline V CDR1 and CDR2: MNHNS, SASEGT. The CDR3 here is CASSDSGRARGEQYF. For the CDR3, the DNA is TGTGCCAGCAGTGATTCTGGGAGGGCCCGGGGCGAGCAGTACTTC.

The chain is built from TRBV7-2 and TRBJ2-4; D possibly corresponds to TRBD2 (6 bases). The ends were cut back, 2 bases at V and 3 bases at J, with 14 bases in the middle. Germline CDR1 SGHTA, CDR2 FQGNSA. CDR3 length: 16 amino acids. The CDR3 loop is CASSLSWGGVKNIQYF. CDR3 nucleotides: TGTGCCAGCAGCTTAAGTTGGGGCGGGGTCAAAAACATTCAGTACTTC.

This clone was seen a single time. This chain connects TRBV13 to TRBJ2-1; 9 bases fit TRBD2. The V segment lost 5 bases and the J segment 5 bases; nucleotides outside the gene matches: 7. This CDR3 has 15 amino acids. Germline CDR1 is PRHDT and CDR2 is FYEKMQ (reference sequence). In DNA form, the CDR3 reads TGTGCCAGCAGCGCTACTAGCGGGTGGGACAATGAGCAGTTCTTC. This codes for CASSATSGWDNEQFF.

A few counts support this clone. This chain links TRBV7-8 with TRBJ1-3; D is ambiguous. The CDR3 is 15 residues long. V was cut by 1 base and J by 0 bases, with 7 bases left in between. Germline CDR1 is SGHVS and CDR2 is FQNEAQ. CDR3: CASSLVSNSGNTIYF. As DNA, the CDR3 is TGTGCCAGCAGCTTAGTTTCTAACTCTGGAAACACCATATATTTT.

This chain joins TRBV19 and TRBJ2-1, with unresolved D. V dropped 5 bases and J dropped 7 bases, with 9 bases sitting between them. Per the germline V gene, CDR1 is LNHDA and CDR2 is SQIVND (reference sequence). The CDR3 is 12 residues long. The CDR3 nucleotides read TGTGCCAGTAGTTTTCAGATTAATGAGCAGTTCTTC. Translated, it gives CASSFQINEQFF.

The J gene is TRBJ1-1, the V gene TRBV6-5; no clear D. The CDR3 is made up of 11 amino acids. Per germline, CDR1 MNHEY and CDR2 SVGAGI. The V end lost 2 bases, the J end lost 7 bases, and 5 bases lay between the germline ends. In nucleotides, the CDR3 is TGTGCCAGCAGTTACATTGGTGAAGCTTTCTTT. Amino acid sequence: CASSYIGEAFF.

The V and J genes are TRBV12-5 and TRBJ1-5; TRBD1 is a possible D gene (6 bases). V was clipped by 3 bases and J by 7 bases, with 10 bases between them. The CDR3 sequence is 13 residues long. From germline, CDR1 is LGHNT and CDR2 FRNRAP. In nucleotides, the CDR3 is TGTGCTAGTGGTTTCGGGGGCCACCAGCCCCAGCATTTT. This gives the protein CASGFGGHQPQHF.

The chain uses TRBV5-6 and TRBJ2-7; 11 positions agree with TRBD2. V lost 0 bases to trimming and J lost 2 bases; unmatched junction nucleotides: 10. The V gene's germline CDR1 is SGHDT and CDR2 YYEEEE. This CDR3 region has 18 residues. The CDR3 DNA reads TGTGCCAGCAGCTTGGTGCGAATCGGGACTAGCGGAACCTACGAGCAGTACTTC. Translating gives CASSLVRIGTSGTYEQYF. Filled out from reference TRBV5-6 and TRBJ2-7, the complete variable domain reads DAGVTQSPTHLIKTRGQQVTLRCSPKSGHDTVSWYQQALGQGPQFIFQYYEEEERQRGNFPDRFSGHQFPNYSSELNVNALLLGDSALYLCASSLVRIGTSGTYEQYFGPGTRLTVT.

The chain recombines TRBV7-9 with TRBJ2-3; D possibly corresponds to TRBD1 (5 bases). The CDR3 is 15 residues long. Germline values: CDR1 SEHNR, CDR2 FQNEAQ (reference sequence). Trimming removed 5 bases at V and 0 bases at J, with 12 bases between. CDR3 nucleotides: TGTGCCAGCAGCCGGACACCCACAAGCACAGATACGCAGTATTTT. It encodes CASSRTPTSTDTQYF.

The rearrangement links TRBV2 to TRBJ2-3; D perhaps matches TRBD2 (5 bases). CDR1 is SNHLY and CDR2 is FYNNEI in the germline V gene. This CDR3 has 12 amino acids. The V and J ends lost 6 bases and 5 bases respectively, with 9 bases between them. The CDR3 nucleotides read TGTGCCAGCAGGGGCGAGGGAGATACGCAGTATTTT. Translating it yields CASRGEGDTQYF.

V usage is TRBV20-1 and J usage is TRBJ2-3; D remains ambiguous. V lost 5 bases to trimming and J lost 4 bases, with 7 bases between them. Looked up from germline, CDR1 is DFQATT and CDR2 is SNEGSKA (reference sequence). The length of the CDR3 is 11 residues. In DNA, the CDR3 is TGCAGTGCTGCGTATGCAGATACGCAGTATTTT. As protein: CSAAYADTQYF.